A single sample is the source of the 29 T cell receptor beta chains below, sequenced in a study of cytomegalovirus exposure and HLA in healthy donors. Amplification used 60 Vbeta primers and 13 Jbeta primers. Data came from immunoSEQ multiplex PCR; TCRdb stores just in-frame clones and leaves some out. The data show some 75,000 clones, 60% to 85% seen once. Material for sequencing was PBMCs. These receptor sequences come from a man aged 18 to 35 in good health and CMV-seropositive.

This clone is a singleton in its sample. The chain has TRBV5-1 and TRBJ2-2; TRBD1 might be the D (5 bases). The CDR3 covers 15 residues. Trimming took 1 base from V and 0 from J, leaving 7 bases between them. The germline V gene encodes CDR1 SGHRS and CDR2 YFSETQ. The CDR3 here is CASSLSTANTGELFF. The CDR3 region has the DNA TGCGCCAGCAGCTTGTCGACAGCGAACACCGGGGAGCTGTTTTTT.

The table lists this clone with a few counts. The chain links TRBV7-3 to TRBJ2-1; 10 nucleotides line up with TRBD1. V lost 5 bases, J lost 8 bases, and 3 bases stayed unmatched. The germline CDR1 and CDR2 sequences are SGHTA and FQGTGA. The CDR3 spans 13 residues. This chain's CDR3 is CASSPGQGYEQFF. CDR3 DNA: TGTGCCAGCAGCCCGGGACAGGGGTATGAGCAGTTCTTC.

The chain uses TRBV14 and TRBJ2-7, with TRBD2 matching over 7 bases. Germline CDR1 reads SGHDN; CDR2 reads FVKESK. CDR3 length: 18 residues. The V gene end was trimmed by 0 bases and the J gene end by 1 base; junction bases not matched to a gene: 12. This CDR3 is CASSQDQKVAGGSYEQYF. As DNA, the CDR3 is TGTGCCAGCAGCCAAGATCAGAAGGTAGCGGGTGGTTCCTACGAGCAGTACTTC.

This chain connects TRBV19 to TRBJ2-5; a possible D gene is TRBD1 (6 bases). The CDR3 runs to 14 residues. Germline loops: CDR1 LNHDA, CDR2 SQIVND (reference sequence). V gave up 4 bases and J gave up 5 bases, with 14 bases separating them. CDR3 sequence (DNA): TGTGCCAGTAGTAATTTACAGGGCACGGAGACCCAGTACTTC. Its translation is CASSNLQGTETQYF.

The chain couples TRBV2 to TRBJ1-2; no clear D. This CDR3 has 13 amino acids. CDR1 is SNHLY and CDR2 is FYNNEI in the germline V gene. The V and J ends lost 4 bases and 8 bases respectively, with 14 bases between them. CDR3 protein: CASSGSGLGGYTF. The DNA for the CDR3 is TGTGCCAGCAGTGGATCGGGTCTAGGAGGCTACACCTTC.

This chain connects TRBV28 to TRBJ2-5; D gene ambiguous. Trimming removed 6 bases from V and 4 bases from J, with 9 bases in between. In germline, CDR1 is MDHEN, CDR2 SYDVKM. The CDR3 has 12 residues. CDR3 residues: CASSGSGETQYF. The CDR3 DNA reads TGTGCCAGCAGCGGGTCCGGAGAGACCCAGTACTTC.

The chain is built from TRBV10-3 and TRBJ1-1, with TRBD1 as a possible D gene (6 bases). Per germline, CDR1 ENHRY and CDR2 SYGVKD. The CDR3 runs 14 residues. Trimming removed 8 bases from V and 1 base from J, with 14 bases in between. The CDR3 sequence: CAIASPGQNTEAFF. The CDR3 DNA reads as TGTGCCATCGCTAGTCCGGGACAGAACACTGAAGCTTTCTTT.

The chain joins TRBV4-2 to TRBJ2-1, with TRBD2 as a possible D gene (6 bases). This CDR3 is 17 amino acids long. Trimming took 0 bases from V and 9 from J, leaving 21 bases between them. Germline CDR1 is LGHNA and CDR2 is YNFKEQ. This CDR3 is CASSQDKWRAGIPEQFF. The DNA of the CDR3 is TGTGCCAGCAGCCAAGATAAGTGGAGGGCCGGGATCCCTGAGCAGTTCTTC.

The chain recombines TRBV2 with TRBJ2-7; 10 bases fit TRBD1. The CDR3 loop spans 14 amino acids. From germline, CDR1 is SNHLY and CDR2 FYNNEI. V was pared by 11 bases and J by 1 base, with 8 bases of the junction left unmatched. The DNA of the CDR3 is TGTGCCGTCGGGGGACAGGGGCGTTCCTACGAGCAGTACTTC. Protein sequence: CAVGGQGRSYEQYF.

This clone showed up just a few times. The gene calls are TRBV6-5 and TRBJ1-1; D gene uncertain. Looked up from germline, CDR1 is MNHEY and CDR2 is SVGAGI. The CDR3 loop spans 13 amino acids. V was clipped by 0 bases and J by 10 bases, with 12 bases between them. In nucleotides, the CDR3 is TGTGCCAGCAGTTACTCGGCGGGAGTTGGAGCTTTCTTT. As protein: CASSYSAGVGAFF.

This clone has just one count. V is TRBV29-1 and J is TRBJ2-7, with 11 bases fitting TRBD2. Germline CDR1 reads SQVTM; CDR2 reads ANQGSEA. CDR3 size: 15 residues. J gave up 4 bases and V 2 bases, and 7 bases lay outside the gene matches. As DNA, the CDR3 is TGCAGCGTTGAACGGCCGGTAGCGGGAGGGTACGAGCAGTACTTC. Residues: CSVERPVAGGYEQYF.

The chain links TRBV5-1 to TRBJ2-3, with D possibly being TRBD2 (5 bases). Germline CDR1 is SGHRS and CDR2 is YFSETQ. The CDR3 length is 14 residues. Trimming cost V 4 bases and J 6 bases, with 15 bases left between them. In nucleotides, the CDR3 is TGCGCCAGCAGCCCAGAGGGAGCCCGCGATACGCAGTATTTT. This encodes CASSPEGARDTQYF.

The rearrangement uses TRBV9 and TRBJ2-1; 7 nucleotides align to TRBD2. Trimming cost V 1 base and J 10 bases; bases outside gene matches: 11. CDR1 SGDLS and CDR2 YYNGEE come from the germline V gene. There are 15 residues in the CDR3. As DNA, the CDR3 is TGTGCCAGCAGCGTACGCGGGAGAGGGTTGGAGGAGCAGTTCTTC. This encodes CASSVRGRGLEEQFF.

V is TRBV10-1 and J is TRBJ1-1; D perhaps matches TRBD1 (5 bases). The CDR3 totals 15 residues. The germline CDR1 and CDR2 sequences are WNHNN and SYGVQD (reference sequence). Between the trimmed V and J ends, which lost 0 bases and 4 bases, there was a span of 12 bases. The CDR3 coding sequence is TGCGCCAGCAGTGAGTCAAGGGGTCCCGGCACTGAAGCTTTCTTT. This gives the protein CASSESRGPGTEAFF.

The chain couples TRBV6-4 to TRBJ2-3; TRBD2 agrees at 9 bases. Looked up from germline, CDR1 is MRHNA and CDR2 is SNTAGT. Germline trimming cut 6 bases from V and 0 bases from J; bases unmatched to any gene: 7. CDR3 length: 16 residues. Written as DNA, the CDR3 is TGTGCCAGCAGCATTCTAGCGGGAACTAGCACAGATACGCAGTATTTT. This encodes CASSILAGTSTDTQYF.

This chain uses TRBV29-1 with TRBJ2-6; D is unresolved. V lost 4 bases and J 2 bases, leaving 6 bases between the germline ends. The germline CDR1 and CDR2 sequences are SQVTM and ANQGSEA. The CDR3 consists of 13 residues. CDR3 protein: CSVGQTGANVLTF. The CDR3, as DNA: TGCAGCGTTGGGCAGACTGGGGCCAACGTCCTGACTTTC.

The V and J genes are TRBV28 and TRBJ1-2; tentative D call: TRBD1 (6 bases). V shed 5 bases and J shed 3 bases, with 13 bases lying between them. Germline V gives CDR1 MDHEN, CDR2 SYDVKM. This CDR3 comprises 14 residues. The CDR3 loop is CASSTQGQYYGYTF. The CDR3 DNA follows: TGTGCCAGCAGTACCCAAGGACAGTACTATGGCTACACCTTC.

The chain employs TRBV4-2 and TRBJ1-5; TRBD1 aligns across 8 bases. Germline V gives CDR1 LGHNA, CDR2 YNFKEQ. Trimming cost V 4 bases and J 7 bases; bases outside gene matches: 9. The CDR3 loop spans 15 amino acids. DNA of the CDR3: TGTGCCAGCAGCCCTGCAGGGGGCGCCGAACAGCCCCAGCATTTT. Its protein is CASSPAGGAEQPQHF.

The chain links TRBV7-9 to TRBJ2-7; 9 positions match TRBD1. The CDR3 loop spans 14 amino acids. Unmatched junction bases numbered 5, after V lost 5 bases and J lost 3 bases. Germline CDR1 reads SEHNR; CDR2 reads FQNEAQ (reference sequence). The CDR3 protein is CASSPGQGNYEQYF. CDR3 nucleotides: TGTGCCAGCAGCCCGGGACAGGGAAACTACGAGCAGTACTTC.

V gene TRBV6-5 combines with J gene TRBJ1-2, with 8 bases identical to TRBD1. The CDR3 totals 14 residues. Germline lookup yields CDR1 MNHEY and CDR2 SVGAGI. V gave up 6 bases and J gave up 8 bases; unmatched junction bases: 11. CDR3 protein: CASREDRAPLGYTF. The CDR3 coding sequence is TGTGCCAGCAGGGAGGACAGGGCCCCTTTAGGCTACACCTTC.

This chain uses TRBV29-1 with TRBJ2-3; 9 nucleotides agree with TRBD2. J lost 4 bases, V lost 2 bases, and 7 bases had no gene match. The CDR3 consists of 15 residues. The germline gives CDR1 SQVTM, CDR2 ANQGSEA. Written as DNA, the CDR3 is TGCAGCGTTGAATTGCGGACTAGCGACGCAGATACGCAGTATTTT. Translated: CSVELRTSDADTQYF.

The chain joins TRBV11-2 to TRBJ2-5; weak D call: TRBD1 (5 bases). CDR1 is SGHAT and CDR2 is FQNNGV in the germline V gene. Trimming shortened V by 1 base and J by 5 bases, and 14 bases separated the two germline ends. This CDR3 region has 15 residues. DNA of the CDR3: TGTGCCAGCAGCTTAGCCCCGACAGTACGGGAGACCCAGTACTTC. It is translated as CASSLAPTVRETQYF.

This chain connects TRBV7-9 to TRBJ1-4; 10 bases are shared with TRBD1. Unmatched junction bases numbered 7, after V lost 5 bases and J lost 4 bases. Germline values: CDR1 SEHNR, CDR2 FQNEAQ (reference sequence). CDR3 size: 16 residues. The chain's CDR3 is CASSPRGQGGNEKLFF. The CDR3 DNA reads TGTGCCAGCAGCCCACGCGGACAGGGGGGTAATGAAAAACTGTTTTTT.

V usage is TRBV5-6 and J usage is TRBJ2-7, with 9 bases lining up with TRBD2. Losses at the gene ends were 0 bases for V and 5 bases for J; bases not matched to a gene: 15. The germline V gene encodes CDR1 SGHDT and CDR2 YYEEEE. The length of the CDR3 is 18 residues. The CDR3 sequence: CASSLATLRAGGPDEQYF. CDR3 coding DNA: TGTGCCAGCAGCTTGGCCACCCTTAGAGCGGGAGGACCTGACGAGCAGTACTTC.

The genes are TRBV29-1 and TRBJ1-2; 9 bases match TRBD1. The length of the CDR3 is 10 residues. Per germline, CDR1 SQVTM and CDR2 ANQGSEA. V lost 7 bases and J lost 8; bases outside the gene matches: 2. The CDR3 DNA sequence: TGCAGCGGGGACAGGGACGGCTACACCTTC. Translating gives CSGDRDGYTF. The full variable domain, completed using reference TRBV29-1 and TRBJ1-2, is SAVISQKPSRDICQRGTSLTIQCQVDSQVTMMFWYRQQPGQSLTLIATANQGSEATYESGFVIDKFPISRPNLTFSTLTVSNMSPEDSSIYLCSGDRDGYTFGSGTRLTVV.

The rearrangement links TRBV19 to TRBJ2-5, with D maybe TRBD1 (5 bases). V shed 5 bases and J shed 5 bases, with 9 bases lying between them. The CDR3 loop spans 12 amino acids. The germline V gene encodes CDR1 LNHDA and CDR2 SQIVND (reference sequence). The CDR3: CASSQGRETQYF. The DNA for the CDR3 is TGTGCCAGTAGTCAGGGTCGGGAGACCCAGTACTTC.

The chain employs TRBV29-1 and TRBJ2-5; no definite D call. Trimming shortened V by 5 bases and J by 2 bases, and 12 bases separated the two germline ends. This CDR3 spans 13 amino acids. Germline assignment: CDR1 SQVTM and CDR2 ANQGSEA. The chain's CDR3 is CSVQFGGQETQYF. The DNA of the CDR3 is TGCAGCGTTCAGTTCGGCGGACAAGAGACCCAGTACTTC.

The chain uses TRBV28 and TRBJ2-7; TRBD2 might be the D (5 bases). The CDR3 has 12 amino acids. Germline loops: CDR1 MDHEN, CDR2 SYDVKM. V lost 6 bases and J lost 3, with 9 bases in between. DNA of the CDR3: TGTGCCAGCAGAGAAGGAGGCTACGAGCAGTACTTC. Translation gives CASREGGYEQYF.

The rearrangement joins TRBV6-6 to TRBJ2-3; D is perhaps TRBD2 (6 bases). Germline CDR1 and CDR2: MNHNY and SVGAGI (reference sequence). The CDR3 has 12 residues. V lost 10 bases and J lost 8, with 16 bases in between. The CDR3 sequence: CATQLRDSTQYF. The CDR3 DNA reads as TGTGCCACCCAGTTAAGGGACTCTACGCAGTATTTT.